This TCR beta chain was sequenced during a study of blood T cell repertoires in COVID-19. Study context: In each case, the material was cDNA or gDNA derived from T cells, B-cell-depleted T cells, or PBMCs.

Authors' analysis steps: Amplification of reference gene primers provided the estimated nucleated cell counts. Using immunoSEQ multiplex PCR, the repertoire was profiled, and TCRdb retains in-frame clones only, with some absent. V and J calls and clone size are given by that table; D and trimming were obtained from the DNA. The sample holds over 130,000 clones, about 82% seen once. The ends were cut back, 0 bases at V and 2 bases at J, with 17 bases in the middle. Per germline, CDR1 LGHNA and CDR2 YNFKEQ. The CDR3 is made up of 17 amino acids. The material sequenced was peripheral blood. The sequence came from a middle-aged man with acute or convalescent COVID-19. V gene TRBV4-2 combines with J gene TRBJ2-7; D unclear. The CDR3 DNA reads as TGTGCCAGCAGCCAAGATCACGTGGCGGAATTACCCTACGAGCAGTACTTC. The encoded protein is CASSQDHVAELPYEQYF.